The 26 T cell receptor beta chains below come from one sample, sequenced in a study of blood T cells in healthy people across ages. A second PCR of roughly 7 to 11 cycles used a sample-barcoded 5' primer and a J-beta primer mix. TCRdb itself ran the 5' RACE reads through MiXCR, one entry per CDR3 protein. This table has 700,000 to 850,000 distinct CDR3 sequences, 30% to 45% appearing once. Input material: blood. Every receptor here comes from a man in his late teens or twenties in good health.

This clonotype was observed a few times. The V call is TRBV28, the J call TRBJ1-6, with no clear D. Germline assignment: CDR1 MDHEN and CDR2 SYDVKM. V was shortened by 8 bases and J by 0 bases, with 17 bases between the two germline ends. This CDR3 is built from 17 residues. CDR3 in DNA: TGTGCCAGCCGAACCCCCCAATTCGTCTCCTATAATTCACCCCTCCACTTT. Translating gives CASRTPQFVSYNSPLHF.

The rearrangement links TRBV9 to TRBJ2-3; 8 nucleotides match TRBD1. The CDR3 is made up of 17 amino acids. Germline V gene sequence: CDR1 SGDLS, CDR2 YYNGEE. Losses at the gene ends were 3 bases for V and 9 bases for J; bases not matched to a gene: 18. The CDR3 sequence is CASSAGQGWDLLDTQYF. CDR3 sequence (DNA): TGTGCCAGCAGCGCAGGACAGGGATGGGACCTTTTAGACACGCAGTATTTT.

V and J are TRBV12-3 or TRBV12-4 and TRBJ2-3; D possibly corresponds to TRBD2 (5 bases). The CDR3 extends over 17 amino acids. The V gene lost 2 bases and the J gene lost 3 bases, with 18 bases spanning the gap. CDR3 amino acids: CASSLLRAYMGTDTQYF. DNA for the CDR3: TGTGCCAGCAGTTTACTGCGGGCTTACATGGGGACAGATACGCAGTATTTT.

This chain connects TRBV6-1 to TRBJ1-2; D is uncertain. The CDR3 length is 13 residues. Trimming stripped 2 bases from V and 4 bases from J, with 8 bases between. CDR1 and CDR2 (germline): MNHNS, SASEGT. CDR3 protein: CASSESLLYGYTF. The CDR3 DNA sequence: TGTGCCAGCAGTGAATCACTCCTCTATGGCTACACCTTC.

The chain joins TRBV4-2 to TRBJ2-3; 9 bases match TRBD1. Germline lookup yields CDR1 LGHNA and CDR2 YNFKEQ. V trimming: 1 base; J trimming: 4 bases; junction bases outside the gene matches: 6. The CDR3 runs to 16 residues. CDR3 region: CASSQASGQGADTQYF. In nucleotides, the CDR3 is TGTGCCAGCAGCCAAGCATCGGGACAGGGAGCAGATACGCAGTATTTT.

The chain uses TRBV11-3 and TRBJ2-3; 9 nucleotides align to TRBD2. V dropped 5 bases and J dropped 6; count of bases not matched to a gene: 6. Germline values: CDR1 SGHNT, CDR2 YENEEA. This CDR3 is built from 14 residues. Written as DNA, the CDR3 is TGTGCCAGCAGCGGCGGGGGGGATTACGATACGCAGTATTTT. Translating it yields CASSGGGDYDTQYF.

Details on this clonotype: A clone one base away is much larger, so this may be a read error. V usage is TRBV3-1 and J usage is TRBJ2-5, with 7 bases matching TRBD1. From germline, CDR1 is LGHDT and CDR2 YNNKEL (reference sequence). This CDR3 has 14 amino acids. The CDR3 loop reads CASNQEQDRETQYF. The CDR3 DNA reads TGTGCCAGCAACCAAGAACAGGACAGGGAGACCCAGTACTTC.

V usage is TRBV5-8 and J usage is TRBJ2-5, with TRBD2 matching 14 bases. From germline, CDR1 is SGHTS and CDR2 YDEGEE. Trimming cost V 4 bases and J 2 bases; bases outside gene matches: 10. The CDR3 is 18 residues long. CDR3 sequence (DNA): TGTGCCAGCAGCATGGGACTAGCGGGAGTGGCCCCTCAAGAGACCCAGTACTTC. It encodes CASSMGLAGVAPQETQYF.

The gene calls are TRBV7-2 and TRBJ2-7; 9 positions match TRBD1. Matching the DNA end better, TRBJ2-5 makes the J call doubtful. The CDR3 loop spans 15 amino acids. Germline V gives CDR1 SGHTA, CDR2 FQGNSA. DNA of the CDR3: TGTGCCAGCAGCTCAGTAAGGACAGGGGAGGAGACCCAGTACTTC. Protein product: CASSSVRTGEETQYF.

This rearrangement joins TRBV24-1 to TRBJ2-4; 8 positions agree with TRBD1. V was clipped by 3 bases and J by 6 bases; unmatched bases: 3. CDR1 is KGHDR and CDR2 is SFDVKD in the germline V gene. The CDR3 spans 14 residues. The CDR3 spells CATSDGQGTNIQYF. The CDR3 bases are TGTGCCACCAGTGATGGACAGGGAACAAACATTCAGTACTTC.

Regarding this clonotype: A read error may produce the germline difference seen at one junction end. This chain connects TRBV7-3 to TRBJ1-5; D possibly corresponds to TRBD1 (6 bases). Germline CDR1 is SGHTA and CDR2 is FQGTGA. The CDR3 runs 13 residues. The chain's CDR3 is CASNLGRGQPQHF. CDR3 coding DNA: TGTGCCAGCAACTTAGGGAGGGGGCAGCCCCAGCATTTT.

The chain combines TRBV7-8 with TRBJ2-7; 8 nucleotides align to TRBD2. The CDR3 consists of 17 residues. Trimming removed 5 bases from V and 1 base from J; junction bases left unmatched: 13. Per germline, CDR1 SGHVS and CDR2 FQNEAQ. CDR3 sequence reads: CASSISSGGGMSYEQYF. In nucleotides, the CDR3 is TGTGCCAGCAGCATATCATCCGGGGGGGGAATGTCCTACGAGCAGTACTTC.

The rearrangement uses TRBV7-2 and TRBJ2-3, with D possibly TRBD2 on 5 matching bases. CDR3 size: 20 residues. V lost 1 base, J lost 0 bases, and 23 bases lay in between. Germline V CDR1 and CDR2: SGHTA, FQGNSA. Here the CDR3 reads CASSLESPGSLTLSTDTQYF. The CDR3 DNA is TGTGCCAGCAGCTTAGAATCACCGGGGTCTTTGACCTTGAGCACAGATACGCAGTATTTT.

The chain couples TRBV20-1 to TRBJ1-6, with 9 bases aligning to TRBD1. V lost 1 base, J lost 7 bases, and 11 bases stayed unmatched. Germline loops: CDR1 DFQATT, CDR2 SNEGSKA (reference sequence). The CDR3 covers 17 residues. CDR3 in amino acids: CSARGQGVGLKNSPLHF. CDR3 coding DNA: TGCAGTGCTAGAGGACAGGGGGTTGGGCTGAAAAATTCACCCCTCCACTTT.

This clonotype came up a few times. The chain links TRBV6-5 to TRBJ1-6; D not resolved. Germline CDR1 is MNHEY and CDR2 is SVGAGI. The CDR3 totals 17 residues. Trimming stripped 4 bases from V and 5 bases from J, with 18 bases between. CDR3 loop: CASSSVWETLNNSPLHF. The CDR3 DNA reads TGTGCCAGCAGTTCGGTGTGGGAGACCTTAAATAATTCACCCCTCCACTTT.

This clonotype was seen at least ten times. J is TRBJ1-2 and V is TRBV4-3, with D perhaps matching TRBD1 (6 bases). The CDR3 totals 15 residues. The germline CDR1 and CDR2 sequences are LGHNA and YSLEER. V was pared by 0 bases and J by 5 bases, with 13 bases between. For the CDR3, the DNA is TGCGCCAGCAGCCAAGACGGACAGCCCATTTATGGCTACACCTTC. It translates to CASSQDGQPIYGYTF.

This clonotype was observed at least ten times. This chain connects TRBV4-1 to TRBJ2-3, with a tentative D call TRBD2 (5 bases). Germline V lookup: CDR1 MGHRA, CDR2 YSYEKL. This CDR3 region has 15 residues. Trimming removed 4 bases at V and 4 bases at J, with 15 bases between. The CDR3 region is CASSPEGVGADTQYF. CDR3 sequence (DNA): TGCGCCAGCAGCCCAGAGGGCGTTGGGGCAGATACGCAGTATTTT.

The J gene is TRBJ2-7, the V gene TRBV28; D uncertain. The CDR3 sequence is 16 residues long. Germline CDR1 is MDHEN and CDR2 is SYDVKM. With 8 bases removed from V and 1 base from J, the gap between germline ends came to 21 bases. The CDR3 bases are TGTGCCAGCGGTCTTAAGTGGGGAACACCATCCTACGAGCAGTACTTC. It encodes CASGLKWGTPSYEQYF.

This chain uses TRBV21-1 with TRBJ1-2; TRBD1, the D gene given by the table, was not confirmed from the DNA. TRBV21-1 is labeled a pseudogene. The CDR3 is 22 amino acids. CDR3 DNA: TGTGCCAGCAGCAAGTACCCTAGGTCTCGGACAGGGGAACTCCGCACTAACTATGGCTACACCTTC. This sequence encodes CASSKYPRSRTGELRTNYGYTF.

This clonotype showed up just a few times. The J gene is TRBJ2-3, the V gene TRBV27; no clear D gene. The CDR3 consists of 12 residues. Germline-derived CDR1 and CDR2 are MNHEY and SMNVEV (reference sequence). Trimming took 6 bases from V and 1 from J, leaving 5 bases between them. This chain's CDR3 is CASRWGTDTQYF. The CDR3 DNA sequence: TGTGCCAGCAGGTGGGGCACAGATACGCAGTATTTT.

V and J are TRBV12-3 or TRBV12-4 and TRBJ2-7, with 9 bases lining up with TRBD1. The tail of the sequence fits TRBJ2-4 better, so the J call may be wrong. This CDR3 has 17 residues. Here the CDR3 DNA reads TGTGCCAGCAGTTTGGAGGACGGGACAGGGCCCGGAAACATTCAGTACTTC. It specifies CASSLEDGTGPGNIQYF.

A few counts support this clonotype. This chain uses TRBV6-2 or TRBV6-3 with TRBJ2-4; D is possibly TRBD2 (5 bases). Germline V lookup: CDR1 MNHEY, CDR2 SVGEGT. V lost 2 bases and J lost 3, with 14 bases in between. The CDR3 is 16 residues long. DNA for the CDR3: TGTGCCAGCAGTTACATCTGGGGTGAGGGCAAAAACATTCAGTACTTC. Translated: CASSYIWGEGKNIQYF.

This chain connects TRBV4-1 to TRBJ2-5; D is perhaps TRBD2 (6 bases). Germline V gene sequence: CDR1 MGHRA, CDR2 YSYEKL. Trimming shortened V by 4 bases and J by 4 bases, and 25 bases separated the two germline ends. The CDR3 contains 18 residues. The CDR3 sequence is CASSRQGGSGTVVETQYF. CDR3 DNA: TGCGCCAGCAGCCGCCAAGGCGGTAGTGGGACTGTTGTAGAGACCCAGTACTTC.

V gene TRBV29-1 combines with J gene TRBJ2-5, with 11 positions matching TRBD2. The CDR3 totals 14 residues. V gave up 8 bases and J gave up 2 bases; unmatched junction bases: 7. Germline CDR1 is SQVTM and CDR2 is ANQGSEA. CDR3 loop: CSFSGTSGQETQYF. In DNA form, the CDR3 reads TGCAGCTTCTCCGGGACTAGCGGTCAAGAGACCCAGTACTTC.

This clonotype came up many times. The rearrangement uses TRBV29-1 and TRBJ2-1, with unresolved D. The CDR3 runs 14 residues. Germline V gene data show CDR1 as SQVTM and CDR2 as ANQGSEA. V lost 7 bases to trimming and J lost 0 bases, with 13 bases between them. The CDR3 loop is CSADPYGSYNEQFF. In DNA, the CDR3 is TGCAGCGCTGACCCGTACGGCTCCTACAATGAGCAGTTCTTC.

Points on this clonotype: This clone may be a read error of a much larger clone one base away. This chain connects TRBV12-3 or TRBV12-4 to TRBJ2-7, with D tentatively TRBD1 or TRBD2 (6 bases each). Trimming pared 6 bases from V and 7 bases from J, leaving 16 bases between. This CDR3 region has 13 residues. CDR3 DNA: TGTGCCAGCAGACCAGGGGCGGGGAATGAGCAGTACTTC. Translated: CASRPGAGNEQYF.